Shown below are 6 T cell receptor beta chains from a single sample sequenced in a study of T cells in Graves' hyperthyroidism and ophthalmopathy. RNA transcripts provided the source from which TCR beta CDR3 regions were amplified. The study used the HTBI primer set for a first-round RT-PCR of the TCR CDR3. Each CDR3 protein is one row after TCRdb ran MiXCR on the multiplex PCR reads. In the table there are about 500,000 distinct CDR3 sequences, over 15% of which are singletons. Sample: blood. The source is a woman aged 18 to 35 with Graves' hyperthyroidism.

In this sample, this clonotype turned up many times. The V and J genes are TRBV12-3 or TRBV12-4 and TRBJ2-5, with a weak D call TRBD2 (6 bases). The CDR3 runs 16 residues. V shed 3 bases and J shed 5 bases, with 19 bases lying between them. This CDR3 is CASSFYGRPSGETQYF. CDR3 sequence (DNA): TGTGCCAGCAGTTTCTACGGGAGACCGAGTGGGGAGACCCAGTACTTC.

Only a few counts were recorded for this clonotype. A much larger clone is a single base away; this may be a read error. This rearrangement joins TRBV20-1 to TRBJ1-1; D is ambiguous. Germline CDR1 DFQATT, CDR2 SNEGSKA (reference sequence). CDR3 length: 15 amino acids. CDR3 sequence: CSATSRHRLNTEGFF. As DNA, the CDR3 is TGCAGTGCTACGTCGCGACATAGGTTGAACACTGAAGGTTTCTTT.

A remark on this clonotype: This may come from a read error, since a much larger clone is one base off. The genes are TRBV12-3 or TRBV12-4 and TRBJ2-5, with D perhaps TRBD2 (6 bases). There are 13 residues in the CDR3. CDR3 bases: TGTGCCAGCAGCCGGGACTCGATTCAGACCCGGTACTTC. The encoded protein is CASSRDSIQTRYF.

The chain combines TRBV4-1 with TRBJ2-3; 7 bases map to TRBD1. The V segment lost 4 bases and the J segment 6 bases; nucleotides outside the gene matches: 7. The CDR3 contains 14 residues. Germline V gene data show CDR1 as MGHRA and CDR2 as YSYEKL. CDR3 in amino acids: CASSPPDREDTQYF. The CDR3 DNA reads TGCGCCAGCAGCCCCCCCGACAGGGAGGATACGCAGTATTTT.

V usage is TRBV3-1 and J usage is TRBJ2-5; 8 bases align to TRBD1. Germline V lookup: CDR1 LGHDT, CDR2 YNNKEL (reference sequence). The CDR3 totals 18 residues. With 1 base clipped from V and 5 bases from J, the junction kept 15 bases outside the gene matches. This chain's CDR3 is CASSQAQGARPHSETQYF. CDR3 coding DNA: TGTGCCAGCAGCCAAGCCCAGGGGGCAAGGCCCCATTCGGAGACCCAGTACTTC.

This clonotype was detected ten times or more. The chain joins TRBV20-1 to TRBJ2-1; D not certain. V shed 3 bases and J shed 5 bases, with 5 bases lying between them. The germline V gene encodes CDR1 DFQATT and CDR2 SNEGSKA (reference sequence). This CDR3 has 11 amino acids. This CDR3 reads CSASWHNEQFF. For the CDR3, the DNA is TGCAGTGCTAGCTGGCACAATGAGCAGTTCTTC.